The clone carrying this TCR beta chain was observed a handful of times. The sample is drawn from a study of beta chain features in type 1 diabetes. Expressed TCRB transcripts were sequenced, since all the RNA that had been isolated was reverse transcribed. The data were produced by immunoSEQ multiplex PCR, yet TCRdb's version contains in-frame clones alone and is incomplete. This repertoire shows fewer than 250,000 clones, 68% found once; its top ten account for approximately 0.053%. CDR3 length: 17 residues. The V gene end was trimmed by 4 bases and the J gene end by 7 bases; junction bases not matched to a gene: 12. The germline V gene has CDR1 SQVTM and CDR2 ANQGSEA.

The rearrangement joins TRBV29-1 to TRBJ2-1; 14 bases map to TRBD2. This receptor was identified in a man aged 25-45 years in good health. Source material: naive CD4+ T cells from blood. DNA of the CDR3: TGCAGCGTTGGTTGGCTCGGGACTAGCGGGAGTGGAAATGAGCAGTTCTTC. It specifies CSVGWLGTSGSGNEQFF.